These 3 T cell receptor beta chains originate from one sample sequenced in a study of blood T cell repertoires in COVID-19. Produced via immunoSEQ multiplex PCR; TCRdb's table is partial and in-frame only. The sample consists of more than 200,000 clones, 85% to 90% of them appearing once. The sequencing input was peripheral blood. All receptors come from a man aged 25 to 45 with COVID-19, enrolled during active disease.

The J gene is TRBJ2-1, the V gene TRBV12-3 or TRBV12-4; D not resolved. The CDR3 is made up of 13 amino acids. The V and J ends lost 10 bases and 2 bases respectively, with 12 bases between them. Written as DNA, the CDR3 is TGTGCCATTCTAGACTTCCCCTACAATGAGCAGTTCTTC. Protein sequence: CAILDFPYNEQFF.

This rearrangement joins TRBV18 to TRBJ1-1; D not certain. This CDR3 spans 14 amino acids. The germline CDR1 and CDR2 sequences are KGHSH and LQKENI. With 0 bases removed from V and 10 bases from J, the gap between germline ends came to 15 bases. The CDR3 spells CASSPPSTPGGAFF. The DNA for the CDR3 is TGTGCCAGCTCACCACCGTCTACGCCTGGCGGAGCTTTCTTT.

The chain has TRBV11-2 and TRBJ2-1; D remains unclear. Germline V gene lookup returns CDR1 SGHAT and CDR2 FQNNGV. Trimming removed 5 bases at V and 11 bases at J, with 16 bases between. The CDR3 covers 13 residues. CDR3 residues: CASSPPLLEKQFF. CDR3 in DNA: TGTGCCAGCAGCCCGCCCCTCCTAGAAAAGCAGTTCTTC.